The T cell receptor beta chain described here comes from a study of patients and donors after allogeneic stem cell transplantation. Deletions cut 2 bases from V and 5 bases from J, with 13 bases between. Looked up from germline, CDR1 is ENHRY and CDR2 is SYGVKD. The CDR3 is made up of 15 amino acids. MiXCR was run by TCRdb on the RT-PCR reads, yielding one entry per CDR3 protein. There are about a million distinct CDR3 sequences in the sample; roughly 18% occur only once, and around 6% lies in the top ten. The chain is built from TRBV10-3 and TRBJ2-4; D is ambiguous. This receptor was identified in a human donor who was either an allogeneic HSCT recipient or a stem cell or donor lymphocyte infusion donor (not recorded which). It is not recorded whose cells these are; they may come from a transplant donor. The sequencing input was blood, either unsorted or a sorted T cell fraction (not recorded which). In DNA form, the CDR3 reads TGTGCCATCAGTGAGAGTAGAAAGGTCCAAAACATTCAGTACTTC. Translating gives CAISESRKVQNIQYF.